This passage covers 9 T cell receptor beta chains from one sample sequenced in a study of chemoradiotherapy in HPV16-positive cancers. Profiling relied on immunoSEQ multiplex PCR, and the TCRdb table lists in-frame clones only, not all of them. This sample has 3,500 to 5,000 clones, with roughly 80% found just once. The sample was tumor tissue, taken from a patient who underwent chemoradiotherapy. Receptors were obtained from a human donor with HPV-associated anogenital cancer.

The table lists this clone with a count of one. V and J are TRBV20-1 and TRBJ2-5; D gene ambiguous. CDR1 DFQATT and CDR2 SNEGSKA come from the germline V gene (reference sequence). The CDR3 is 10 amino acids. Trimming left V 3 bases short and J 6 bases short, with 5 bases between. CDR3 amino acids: CSASQQTQYF. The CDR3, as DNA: TGCAGTGCTAGTCAGCAGACCCAGTACTTC.

The CDR3 region has the DNA TGTGCCAGCAGCCCGGTAATACGAACGCAGTATTTT. Its protein is CASSPVIRTQYF. The chain links TRBV13 to TRBJ2-3, with unresolved D. CDR1 and CDR2 (germline): PRHDT, FYEKMQ (reference sequence). V gave up 5 bases and J gave up 9 bases, with 12 bases separating them. This CDR3 spans 12 amino acids.

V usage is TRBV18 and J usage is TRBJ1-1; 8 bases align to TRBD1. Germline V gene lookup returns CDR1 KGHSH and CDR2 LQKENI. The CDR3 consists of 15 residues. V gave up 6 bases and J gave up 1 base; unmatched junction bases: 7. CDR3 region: CASSPGGTGNTEAFF. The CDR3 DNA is TGTGCCAGCTCCCCAGGGGGGACAGGGAACACTGAAGCTTTCTTT. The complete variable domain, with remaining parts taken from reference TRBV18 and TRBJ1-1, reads NAGVMQNPRHLVRRRGQEARLRCSPMKGHSHVYWYRQLPEEGLKFMVYLQKENIIDESGMPKERFSAEFPKEGPSILRIQQVVRGDSAAYFCASSPGGTGNTEAFFGQGTRLTVV.

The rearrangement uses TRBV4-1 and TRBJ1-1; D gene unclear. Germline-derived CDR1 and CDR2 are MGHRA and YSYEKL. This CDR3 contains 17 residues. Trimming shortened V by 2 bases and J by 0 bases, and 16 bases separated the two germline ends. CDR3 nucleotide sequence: TGCGCCAGCAGCCAACCTAGGACGGAAGACTTGAACACTGAAGCTTTCTTT. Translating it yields CASSQPRTEDLNTEAFF.

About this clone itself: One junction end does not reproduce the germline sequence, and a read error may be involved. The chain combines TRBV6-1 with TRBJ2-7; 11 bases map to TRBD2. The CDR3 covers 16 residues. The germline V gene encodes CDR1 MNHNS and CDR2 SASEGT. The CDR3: CASREGTSGLSYEQYF. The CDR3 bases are TGTGCCAGCAGGGAAGGGACTAGCGGACTCTCCTACGAGCAGTACTTC.

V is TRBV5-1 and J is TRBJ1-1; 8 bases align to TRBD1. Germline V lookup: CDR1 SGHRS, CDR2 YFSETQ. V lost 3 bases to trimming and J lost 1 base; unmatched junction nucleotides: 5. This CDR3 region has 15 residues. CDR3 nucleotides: TGCGCCAGCAGCTCGCTCAGGGGGCGGAACACTGAAGCTTTCTTT. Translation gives CASSSLRGRNTEAFF.

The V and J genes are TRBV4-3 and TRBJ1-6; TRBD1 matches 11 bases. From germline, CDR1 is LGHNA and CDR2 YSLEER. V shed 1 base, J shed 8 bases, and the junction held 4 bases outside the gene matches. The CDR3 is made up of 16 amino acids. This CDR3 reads CASSQVGTGGYSPLHF. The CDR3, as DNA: TGCGCCAGCAGCCAAGTTGGGACAGGGGGTTATTCACCCCTCCACTTT.

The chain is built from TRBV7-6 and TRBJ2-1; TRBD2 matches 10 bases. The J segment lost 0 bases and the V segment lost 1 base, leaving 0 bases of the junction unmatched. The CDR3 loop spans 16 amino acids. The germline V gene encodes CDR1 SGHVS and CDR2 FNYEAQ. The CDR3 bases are TGTGCCAGCAGCTTAGGGACTAGCGGCTCCTACAATGAGCAGTTCTTC. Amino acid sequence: CASSLGTSGSYNEQFF.

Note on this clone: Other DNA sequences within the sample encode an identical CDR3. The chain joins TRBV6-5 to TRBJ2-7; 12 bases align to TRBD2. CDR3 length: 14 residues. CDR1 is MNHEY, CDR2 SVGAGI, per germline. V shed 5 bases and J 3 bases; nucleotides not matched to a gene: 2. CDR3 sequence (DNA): TGTGCCAGCAGTAAGACTAGCGGGAGCTACGAGCAGTACTTC. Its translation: CASSKTSGSYEQYF.